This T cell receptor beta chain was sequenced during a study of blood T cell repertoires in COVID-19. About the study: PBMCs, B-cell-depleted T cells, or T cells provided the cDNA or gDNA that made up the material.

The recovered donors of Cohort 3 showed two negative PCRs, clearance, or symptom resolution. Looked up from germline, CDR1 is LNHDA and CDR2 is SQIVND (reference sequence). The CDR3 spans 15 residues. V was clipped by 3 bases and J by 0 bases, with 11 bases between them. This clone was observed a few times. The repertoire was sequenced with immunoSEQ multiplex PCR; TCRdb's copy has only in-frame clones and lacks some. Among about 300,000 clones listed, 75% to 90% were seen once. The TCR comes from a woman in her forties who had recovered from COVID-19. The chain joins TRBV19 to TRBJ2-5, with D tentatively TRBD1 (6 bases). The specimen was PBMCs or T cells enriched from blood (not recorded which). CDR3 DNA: TGTGCCAGTAGTATGGGACACACCAACCAAGAGACCCAGTACTTC. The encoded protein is CASSMGHTNQETQYF.